The 20 T cell receptor beta chains in this list originate from one sample, sequenced in a study of T cells in Graves' hyperthyroidism and ophthalmopathy. RNA transcripts provided the source from which TCR beta CDR3 regions were amplified. HTBI primers were used for first-round RT-PCR of the TCR CDR3. TCRdb redid the calling of the multiplex PCR reads with MiXCR, one entry per CDR3 protein. Of about 640,000 distinct CDR3 sequences listed, roughly 20% are singletons. The material sequenced was blood. All receptors come from a young man with Graves' ophthalmopathy.

The chain has TRBV6-1 and TRBJ2-2; D might be TRBD2 (5 bases). The germline V gene encodes CDR1 MNHNS and CDR2 SASEGT. Trimming removed 2 bases from V and 7 bases from J, with 11 bases in between. The CDR3 consists of 14 residues. CDR3 protein: CASSETTTFGELFF. Written as DNA, the CDR3 is TGTGCCAGCAGTGAAACGACTACCTTCGGGGAGCTGTTTTTT.

This clonotype turned up a few times. The gene calls are TRBV28 and TRBJ1-5, with 7 bases that match TRBD1. CDR3 size: 15 residues. Germline trimming cut 3 bases from V and 7 bases from J; bases unmatched to any gene: 9. The germline V gene encodes CDR1 MDHEN and CDR2 SYDVKM. The CDR3 DNA sequence: TGTGCCAGCAGTTTGACAGGGAGAGGAAACCAGCCCCAGCATTTT. It is translated as CASSLTGRGNQPQHF.

This clonotype has at least ten counts. This rearrangement joins TRBV13 to TRBJ2-5, with a possible D match to TRBD2 (6 bases). V lost 0 bases and J lost 2, with 10 bases in between. The CDR3 loop spans 15 amino acids. CDR1 is PRHDT, CDR2 FYEKMQ, per germline (reference sequence). The CDR3 bases are TGTGCCAGCAGCTTAGGTTTAGCGGCACAAGAGACCCAGTACTTC. This gives the protein CASSLGLAAQETQYF.

V usage is TRBV28 and J usage is TRBJ1-1; 8 bases are a match to TRBD1. Trimming removed 6 bases from V and 0 bases from J; junction bases left unmatched: 6. Per germline, CDR1 MDHEN and CDR2 SYDVKM. CDR3 length: 15 residues. The CDR3 bases are TGTGCCAGCAGAAGACAGGGGCCCTTGAACACTGAAGCTTTCTTT. This codes for CASRRQGPLNTEAFF.

This chain uses TRBV7-6 with TRBJ2-3, with a tentative D call TRBD2 (5 bases). Trimming cost V 5 bases and J 10 bases, with 16 bases left between them. The CDR3 has 13 residues. CDR1 and CDR2 (germline): SGHVS, FNYEAQ. The CDR3 reads CASSDERRPPQYF. The CDR3 DNA reads TGTGCCAGCAGCGACGAACGGAGGCCTCCGCAGTATTTT. Supplemented by reference TRBV7-6 and TRBJ2-3, the full variable domain reads GAGVSQSPRYKVTKRGQDVALRCDPISGHVSLYWYRQALGQGPEFLTYFNYEAQQDKSGLPNDRFSAERPEGSISTLTIQRTEQRDSAMYRCASSDERRPPQYFGPGTRLTVL.

In this sample, this clonotype turned up many times. V usage is TRBV28 and J usage is TRBJ1-1; D is ambiguous. The CDR3 totals 12 residues. Looked up from germline, CDR1 is MDHEN and CDR2 is SYDVKM. Trimming removed 2 bases at V and 7 bases at J, with 8 bases between. The CDR3 is CASSLGQHEAFF. The CDR3 DNA sequence: TGTGCCAGCAGTTTAGGGCAACATGAAGCTTTCTTT.

This chain uses TRBV7-2 with TRBJ2-6; D perhaps matches TRBD1 (5 bases). This CDR3 region has 17 residues. Between the trimmed V and J ends, which lost 5 bases and 3 bases, there was a span of 17 bases. The germline V gene encodes CDR1 SGHTA and CDR2 FQGNSA. CDR3 in DNA: TGTGCCAGCAGCGCGGCCCGGACATGGGTTGGGGCCAACGTCCTGACTTTC. Its translation is CASSAARTWVGANVLTF.

V usage is TRBV19 and J usage is TRBJ2-7, with 12 bases fitting TRBD2. Germline V CDR1 and CDR2: LNHDA, SQIVND (reference sequence). The CDR3 is made up of 16 amino acids. V shed 4 bases, J shed 2 bases, and the junction held 6 bases outside the gene matches. The CDR3 coding sequence is TGTGCCAGTAGTACAGAACGACTAGCGGGAGCCTACGAGCAGTACTTC. This gives the protein CASSTERLAGAYEQYF.

CDR3: CASSRETGPSYNEQFF. The CDR3 DNA reads TGCGCCAGCAGCCGAGAAACGGGCCCCTCCTACAATGAGCAGTTCTTC. The V and J genes are TRBV4-1 and TRBJ2-1, with D hard to call. Germline values: CDR1 MGHRA, CDR2 YSYEKL. There are 16 residues in the CDR3. V was shortened by 4 bases and J by 0 bases, with 13 bases between the two germline ends.

Comments on this clonotype: A much larger clone differs from this one at a single base, so this may be a read error. This sequence joins TRBV12-3 or TRBV12-4 and TRBJ2-3; 9 bases line up with TRBD2. The CDR3 length is 17 residues. CDR3 in DNA: TGTGCCAGCAGTTTCGACCCCGGGACTAGCTCCACAGATGCGCAGTATTTT. It yields the protein CASSFDPGTSSTDAQYF.

This clonotype was seen ten or more times. This chain connects TRBV28 to TRBJ1-5; tentatively, D is TRBD1 (5 bases). CDR3 size: 15 residues. Per the germline V gene, CDR1 is MDHEN and CDR2 is SYDVKM. The ends were cut back, 6 bases at V and 2 bases at J, with 14 bases in the middle. The chain's CDR3 is CASRDDRGGNQPQHF. The CDR3, as DNA: TGTGCCAGCAGGGATGACAGAGGGGGCAATCAGCCCCAGCATTTT.

The chain has TRBV11-1 and TRBJ2-3; TRBD2 aligns across 9 bases. The CDR3 spans 16 residues. With 0 bases clipped from V and 3 bases from J, the junction kept 4 bases outside the gene matches. Germline values: CDR1 SGHAT, CDR2 FQDESV (reference sequence). This CDR3 is CASSLARGGATDTQYF. Here the CDR3 DNA reads TGTGCCAGCAGCTTAGCGCGGGGGGGCGCGACAGATACGCAGTATTTT.

This clonotype turned up a few times. The genes are TRBV20-1 and TRBJ2-1, with D perhaps TRBD2 (8 bases). V gave up 1 base and J gave up 8 bases, with 18 bases separating them. CDR3 length: 15 amino acids. CDR1 is DFQATT, CDR2 SNEGSKA, per germline (reference sequence). CDR3 bases: TGCAGTGCTAGAGGGTGGGACAGTAGCGGGGATGAGCAGTTCTTC. Protein product: CSARGWDSSGDEQFF.

This clonotype has a handful of counts. The CDR3 loop is CAIRGLADNEQFF. The DNA for the CDR3 is TGTGCCATCAGGGGACTAGCGGACAATGAGCAGTTCTTC. The rearrangement uses TRBV10-3 and TRBJ2-1, with 11 positions matching TRBD2. From germline, CDR1 is ENHRY and CDR2 SYGVKD. The CDR3 is 13 residues long. V lost 6 bases, J lost 5 bases, and 0 bases stayed unmatched.

The gene calls are TRBV7-9 and TRBJ2-3; TRBD1 aligns across 9 bases. This CDR3 spans 17 amino acids. Germline CDR1 SEHNR, CDR2 FQNEAQ (reference sequence). V was clipped by 5 bases and J by 3 bases; unmatched bases: 12. In DNA form, the CDR3 reads TGTGCCAGCAGCACTATCAGGACAGGGGAGCCTACAGATACGCAGTATTTT. Translation: CASSTIRTGEPTDTQYF.

This clonotype has a handful of counts. V and J are TRBV7-9 and TRBJ2-1; D could derive from TRBD1 or TRBD2 (5 bases each). V was trimmed by 6 bases and J by 4 bases, leaving 13 bases between them. The CDR3 sequence is 14 residues long. The germline V gene encodes CDR1 SEHNR and CDR2 FQNEAQ (reference sequence). CDR3 in amino acids: CASRSGTKYNEQFF. The CDR3 DNA reads as TGTGCCAGCAGATCCGGGACCAAGTACAATGAGCAGTTCTTC. The whole variable domain, remainder taken from reference TRBV7-9 and TRBJ2-1, is DTGVSQNPRHKITKRGQNVTFRCDPISEHNRLYWYRQTLGQGPEFLTYFQNEAQLEKSRLLSDRFSAERPKGSFSTLEIQRTEQGDSAMYLCASRSGTKYNEQFFGPGTRLTVL.

This clonotype was seen more than once but under ten times. The chain has TRBV5-6 and TRBJ1-5; no reliable D call. The germline V gene encodes CDR1 SGHDT and CDR2 YYEEEE. The CDR3 loop spans 13 amino acids. With 4 bases removed from V and 7 bases from J, the gap between germline ends came to 12 bases. CDR3 coding DNA: TGTGCCAGCAGCCTAACCGCGGCCCAGCCCCAGCATTTT. This codes for CASSLTAAQPQHF. Based on the CDR3 plus reference TRBV5-6 and TRBJ1-5, the full variable domain is DAGVTQSPTHLIKTRGQQVTLRCSPKSGHDTVSWYQQALGQGPQFIFQYYEEEERQRGNFPDRFSGHQFPNYSSELNVNALLLGDSALYLCASSLTAAQPQHFGDGTRLSIL.

The table lists this clonotype with a few counts. This rearrangement joins TRBV5-6 to TRBJ2-3, with 7 bases identical to TRBD2. CDR3 size: 15 residues. CDR1 is SGHDT, CDR2 YYEEEE, per germline. Trimming at V came to 2 bases and at J to 4 bases, leaving 7 bases not matched to a gene. CDR3 DNA: TGTGCCAGCAGCTTACGGCAGGGAGGGGCAGATACGCAGTATTTT. It translates to CASSLRQGGADTQYF.

This chain uses TRBV20-1 with TRBJ2-7; 9 bases agree with TRBD2. Looked up from germline, CDR1 is DFQATT and CDR2 is SNEGSKA (reference sequence). V was clipped by 3 bases and J by 2 bases; unmatched bases: 8. This CDR3 has 15 amino acids. The CDR3 loop reads CSARRASGMTYEQYF. DNA of the CDR3: TGCAGTGCTAGGAGGGCTAGCGGGATGACCTACGAGCAGTACTTC.

V and J are TRBV24-1 and TRBJ2-1; 8 bases align to TRBD1. CDR3 size: 16 residues. V lost 4 bases to trimming and J lost 8 bases; unmatched junction nucleotides: 12. Per the germline V gene, CDR1 is KGHDR and CDR2 is SFDVKD. The chain's CDR3 is CATSESTGEFLDEQFF. DNA of the CDR3: TGTGCCACCAGTGAATCGACAGGGGAGTTCTTAGATGAGCAGTTCTTC.